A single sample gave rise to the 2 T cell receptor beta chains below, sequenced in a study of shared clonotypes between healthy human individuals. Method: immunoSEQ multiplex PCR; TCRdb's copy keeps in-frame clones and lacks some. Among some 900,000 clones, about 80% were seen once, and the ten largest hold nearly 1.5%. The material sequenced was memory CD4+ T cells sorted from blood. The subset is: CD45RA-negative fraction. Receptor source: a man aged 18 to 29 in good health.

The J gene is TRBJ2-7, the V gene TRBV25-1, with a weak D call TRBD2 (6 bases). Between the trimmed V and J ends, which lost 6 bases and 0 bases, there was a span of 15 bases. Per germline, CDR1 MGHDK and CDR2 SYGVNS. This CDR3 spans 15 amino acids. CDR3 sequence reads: CASRGGAGNSYEQYF. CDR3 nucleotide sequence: TGTGCCAGCAGGGGCGGGGCAGGGAACTCCTACGAGCAGTACTTC.

The CDR3 DNA reads TGCGCCAGCAGCTTGGGGAAGGCTGAAGCTTTCTTT. Translation gives CASSLGKAEAFF. The rearrangement joins TRBV5-1 to TRBJ1-1; D remains ambiguous. The CDR3 is made up of 12 amino acids. The V end was cut by 0 bases, the J end by 6 bases, with 6 bases between. Germline CDR1 and CDR2: SGHRS and YFSETQ.